Presented here are 9 T cell receptor beta chains from one specimen sequenced in a study of beta chain features in type 1 diabetes. Expressed TCRB transcripts got sequenced, as all isolated RNA was reverse transcribed. Profiled with immunoSEQ multiplex PCR; TCRdb holds only in-frame clones, not every one. The sample holds about 16,000 clones, 45% to 55% seen once. The sample taken for sequencing was stem cell memory CD4+ T cells from blood. These receptors came from a woman younger than 30 in good health.

This clone was seen only a few times. The chain employs TRBV7-9 and TRBJ2-5; perhaps TRBD1 as D (6 bases). The ends were cut back, 4 bases at V and 1 base at J, with 22 bases in the middle. CDR1 and CDR2 (germline): SEHNR, FQNEAQ (reference sequence). The CDR3 loop spans 18 amino acids. The CDR3 spells CASSSFQQTGWIQETQYF. As DNA, the CDR3 is TGTGCCAGCAGCTCCTTCCAACAGACAGGTTGGATCCAAGAGACCCAGTACTTC.

This rearrangement joins TRBV5-1 to TRBJ2-1; TRBD2 agrees at 13 bases. The V segment lost 0 bases and the J segment 2 bases; nucleotides outside the gene matches: 5. The CDR3 loop spans 18 amino acids. Looked up from germline, CDR1 is SGHRS and CDR2 is YFSETQ. CDR3 bases: TGCGCCAGCAGCTTGGGGACTAGCGGGAGTGCGACCTACAATGAGCAGTTCTTC. It translates to CASSLGTSGSATYNEQFF.

The genes are TRBV5-1 and TRBJ2-5; tentatively, D is TRBD1 (6 bases). The CDR3 runs to 13 residues. Trimming stripped 6 bases from V and 4 bases from J, with 13 bases between. Germline assignment: CDR1 SGHRS and CDR2 YFSETQ. The CDR3 here is CASIRGPGETQYF. CDR3 nucleotide sequence: TGCGCCAGCATCAGGGGTCCCGGAGAGACCCAGTACTTC.

This chain uses TRBV2 with TRBJ2-5, with TRBD2 matching over 10 bases. CDR3 length: 18 amino acids. Germline CDR1 reads SNHLY; CDR2 reads FYNNEI. Trimming at V came to 2 bases and at J to 3 bases, leaving 12 bases not matched to a gene. CDR3 DNA sequence: TGTGCCAGCAGTGAACTCAGCGGGGGGGCCTTGAGGAAAGAGACCCAGTACTTC. Translation: CASSELSGGALRKETQYF.

This chain joins TRBV7-2 and TRBJ1-2; D is perhaps TRBD1 (5 bases). Trimming shortened V by 3 bases and J by 5 bases, and 16 bases separated the two germline ends. The germline V gene has CDR1 SGHTA and CDR2 FQGNSA. The CDR3 runs to 15 residues. CDR3 coding DNA: TGTGCCAGCAGCTTTGCTAGGGGATCAGGATATGGCTACACCTTC. This gives the protein CASSFARGSGYGYTF. The full variable domain, rest sourced from reference TRBV7-2 and TRBJ1-2, is GAGVSQSPSNKVTEKGKDVELRCDPISGHTALYWYRQSLGQGLEFLIYFQGNSAPDKSGLPSDRFSAERTGGSVSTLTIQRTQQEDSAVYLCASSFARGSGYGYTFGSGTRLTVV.

The chain combines TRBV29-1 with TRBJ2-5; D remains ambiguous. The germline V gene encodes CDR1 SQVTM and CDR2 ANQGSEA. V was shortened by 2 bases and J by 5 bases, with 6 bases between the two germline ends. The CDR3 length is 11 residues. The CDR3 coding sequence is TGCAGCGTTGAAATACAGGAGACCCAGTACTTC. It yields the protein CSVEIQETQYF.

The genes are TRBV30 and TRBJ1-5, with D perhaps matching TRBD1 (6 bases). CDR1 and CDR2 (germline): GTSNPN, SVGIG (reference sequence). With 0 bases removed from V and 9 bases from J, the gap between germline ends came to 18 bases. The CDR3 runs 15 residues. CDR3 sequence: CAWSVPGGTSTPQHF. The CDR3 coding sequence is TGTGCCTGGAGTGTCCCCGGGGGGACATCGACGCCCCAGCATTTT. The full variable domain, in which reference TRBV30 and TRBJ1-5 provide the parts outside the CDR3, is SQTIHQWPATLVQPVGSPLSLECTVEGTSNPNLYWYRQAAGRGLQLLFYSVGIGQISSEVPQNLSASRPQDRQFILSSKKLLLSDSGFYLCAWSVPGGTSTPQHFGDGTRLSIL.

This chain joins TRBV6-1 and TRBJ1-2; D remains ambiguous. The V end lost 5 bases, the J end lost 8 bases, and 12 bases lay between the germline ends. Germline V gene lookup returns CDR1 MNHNS and CDR2 SASEGT. The CDR3 has 12 amino acids. The CDR3 here is CASSRPSAGYTF. CDR3 nucleotides: TGTGCCAGCAGTCGACCTTCAGCGGGCTACACCTTC.

The V gene is TRBV7-6, the J gene TRBJ1-4; TRBD1 matches 9 bases. Germline-derived CDR1 and CDR2 are SGHVS and FNYEAQ. CDR3 length: 15 amino acids. V shed 1 base, J shed 5 bases, and the junction held 2 bases outside the gene matches. The CDR3 region is CASSLETGGNEKLFF. DNA of the CDR3: TGTGCCAGCAGCTTAGAGACAGGGGGGAATGAAAAACTGTTTTTT.